This section outlines one TCR beta chain sequence together with its context. This entry comes from a study of blood T cell repertoires in COVID-19. In the study overall: Samples came from the United States, Italy and Spain, spanning acute and convalescent COVID-19. PBMCs, B-cell-depleted T cells, or T cells provided the cDNA or gDNA that made up the material.

Original processing notes: Scientists estimated how many nucleated cells there were by amplifying reference gene primers. Clones were read by immunoSEQ multiplex PCR, and TCRdb kept only the in-frame ones, dropping some. Clonal size and the V and J genes are those of that table, whereas D and trimming came from the DNA. The sample carries more than 250,000 clones, 86% recorded once. The junction had 4 bases not matched to a gene; V was cut back by 3 bases and J by 4 bases. This CDR3 has 16 amino acids. Germline CDR1 reads ENHRY; CDR2 reads SYGVKD. The TCR was taken from a woman aged 25 to 39 who had recovered from COVID-19. The sequencing sample was made of peripheral blood. The chain links TRBV10-3 to TRBJ2-3; 13 nucleotides agree with TRBD2. The CDR3 is CAISDTSGRAPDTQYF. The DNA of the CDR3 is TGTGCCATCAGTGACACTAGCGGGAGGGCCCCAGATACGCAGTATTTT.